These T cell receptor beta chains were read from a single sample in a study of glioma-infiltrating T cells after dendritic cell vaccination. The table came from immunoSEQ multiplex PCR; TCRdb's copy has only in-frame clones and leaves some out. The table has roughly 60,000 clones, roughly 86% seen once. The sequences come from blood, collected after dendritic cell vaccination. Receptor source: a human donor with glioblastoma. The CDR3 runs from the conserved cysteine through the conserved F or W. A D gene is named only where the DNA matches it firmly. Some rows mark clone size as missing; the rest say once, few, many or name a class of expanded clone.

clone size,D gene,V gene,J gene,CDR3 DNA,CDR3 protein
.,TRBD2,TRBV5-4,TRBJ2-3,TGTGCCAGCAGCTCAAGGTCTAGCGGGAGGACAGATACGCAGTATTTT,CASSSRSSGRTDTQYF
.,TRBD1,TRBV7-9,TRBJ1-1,TGTGCCAGCAGCCGACTGACAGGGGGCAAGGGTGAAGCTTTCTTT,CASSRLTGGKGEAFF
.,.,TRBV10-3,TRBJ1-2,TGTGCCATCAGTGAGTTTATTCAGGCCTCTAACTATGGCTACACCTTC,CAISEFIQASNYGYTF
.,TRBD1,TRBV11-3,TRBJ2-7,TGTGCCAGCAGCTTAGGGGACAGGGACCACGAGCAGTACTTC,CASSLGDRDHEQYF
.,TRBD1,TRBV7-2,TRBJ2-7,TGTGCCAGCAGCCCAAGACAGGGAGCCTACGAGCAGTACTTC,CASSPRQGAYEQYF
.,.,TRBV6-5,TRBJ2-6,TGTGCCAGCAGTTCCTCCCGCGGGGTTAGGGTCCTGACTTTC,CASSSSRGVRVLTF
.,.,TRBV21-1,TRBJ1-2,TGTGCCAGCAGCAAAGGGAAAGGGGGCTGTGGCTACACCTTC,CASSKGKGGCGYTF
.,TRBD1,TRBV19,TRBJ2-5,TGTGCCAGTAGTATAATCCAGGGGGCGGGGGAGACCCAGTACTTC,CASSIIQGAGETQYF
.,TRBD2,TRBV7-3,TRBJ2-1,TGTGCCAGCAGCCCCCCGGGACTAGCTGTTACTGAGCAGTTCTTC,CASSPPGLAVTEQFF
.,TRBD2,TRBV7-3,TRBJ2-1,TGTGCCAGCAGCCCCGGACTAGCGAGCAATGAGCAGTTCTTC,CASSPGLASNEQFF
.,TRBD1,TRBV9,TRBJ1-1,TGTGCCAGCGGCGTAGCGACAACAGGGGTAGGAGTCACTGAAGCTTTCTTT,CASGVATTGVGVTEAFF
.,.,TRBV4-1,TRBJ1-3,TGCGCCAGCAGCCAAGATCCAGGGTTAAGAAACACCATATATTTT,CASSQDPGLRNTIYF
.,TRBD1,TRBV5-1,TRBJ2-7,TGCGCCAGCAGCCCGGGACAGGGGGCAGGCGAGCAGTACTTC,CASSPGQGAGEQYF
few,TRBD1,TRBV6-1,TRBJ1-2,TGTGCCAGCAGTGAAAAGGGCAGGGGGGTGTTCCCTAACTATGGCTACACCTTC,CASSEKGRGVFPNYGYTF
.,TRBD1,TRBV7-8,TRBJ1-5,TGTGCCAGCAGCTTGGGACAGGGGAAGAGTCAGCCCCAGCATTTT,CASSLGQGKSQPQHF
.,.,TRBV6-5,TRBJ1-2,TGTGCCAGCAGTTTGTCAGGGGCGCGCGGCTACACCTTC,CASSLSGARGYTF
.,TRBD1,TRBV18,TRBJ2-7,TGTGCCAGCTCATGGCAGGGGGCAGTCAGCGAGCAGTACTTC,CASSWQGAVSEQYF
.,TRBD1,TRBV2,TRBJ1-5,TGTGCCAGCAGACCCCGGGACAGACACAATCAGCCCCAGCATTTT,CASRPRDRHNQPQHF
once,.,TRBV4-2,TRBJ2-3,TGTGCCAGCAGCCAAACCACAGGGACTACCTCTTACACAGATACGCAGTATTTT,CASSQTTGTTSYTDTQYF
.,.,TRBV15,TRBJ2-7,TGTGCCACCAGCAGGGACACCACCTACGAGCAGTACTTC,CATSRDTTYEQYF
.,.,TRBV11-3,TRBJ2-1,TGTGCCAGCAGCTTGAGGGTTGAGCAGTTCTTC,CASSLRVEQFF
.,TRBD1,TRBV30,TRBJ1-5,TGTGCCTGGAGTGCGACAGGGAATCAGCCCCAGCATTTT,CAWSATGNQPQHF
.,.,TRBV19,TRBJ1-2,TGTGCCAGTAGTATAGGGGCAGCTAACTATGGCTACACCTTC,CASSIGAANYGYTF
.,.,TRBV9,TRBJ1-6,TGTGCCAGCAGCGTAGATCTGCGACGGTCTGGCGGCTCACCCCTCCACTTT,CASSVDLRRSGGSPLHF
.,.,TRBV7-9,TRBJ1-4,TGTGCCAGCAGTCAGCGGCAGACAACTAATGAAAAACTGTTTTTT,CASSQRQTTNEKLFF
.,.,TRBV19,TRBJ2-5,TGTGCCAGTAGTATAGGGCACCAAGAGACCCAGTACTTC,CASSIGHQETQYF
.,TRBD2,TRBV7-2,TRBJ2-7,TGTGCCAGCAGCCCGGGACTAGCGGGGGACCGCTACGAGCAGTACTTC,CASSPGLAGDRYEQYF
.,TRBD1,TRBV9,TRBJ2-7,TGTGCCAGCAGCACGACAGGGGATGGCGACGAGCAGTACTTC,CASSTTGDGDEQYF
.,.,TRBV11-2,TRBJ2-5,TGTGCCAGCAGCCCCGGGGTACAAGAGACCCAGTACTTC,CASSPGVQETQYF
.,.,TRBV6-6,TRBJ2-2,TGTGCCAGCAGCCCAAACACCGGGGAGCTGTTTTTT,CASSPNTGELFF
.,TRBD1,TRBV6-5,TRBJ1-2,TGTGCCAGCAGTTCAGGGGGCTATGGCTACACCTTC,CASSSGGYGYTF
.,.,TRBV12-5,TRBJ1-1,TGTGCTAGTGGTTTCCCCCACAGGGCGGGCACTGAAGCTTTCTTT,CASGFPHRAGTEAFF
.,.,TRBV30,TRBJ2-7,TGTGCCCCCCAGGATGGGAGGGGGAGGTACGAGCAGTACTTC,CAPQDGRGRYEQYF
.,.,TRBV7-3,TRBJ1-4,TGTGCCAGCAGCTTAGGGGGCACCCGGGATGAAAAACTGTTTTTT,CASSLGGTRDEKLFF
.,TRBD1,TRBV5-1,TRBJ2-3,TGCGCCAGCGGCTTGACAGGGGGCACAGATACGCAGTATTTT,CASGLTGGTDTQYF
.,TRBD1,TRBV6-5,TRBJ1-2,TGTGCCAGCAGTTACGAAGACAGGGGGTATGGCTACACCTTC,CASSYEDRGYGYTF
.,.,TRBV5-4,TRBJ2-7,TGTGCCAGCAGCTTGAGGGGAGGCGAGCAGTACTTC,CASSLRGGEQYF
.,.,TRBV7-2,TRBJ2-3,TGTGCCAGCAGCTTTGGTCACTCAGATACGCAGTATTTT,CASSFGHSDTQYF
.,TRBD2,TRBV4-2,TRBJ2-7,TGTGCCAGCAGTCAAAGCGGGAGTGCCATCCACGAGCAGTACTTC,CASSQSGSAIHEQYF
.,.,TRBV6-5,TRBJ1-4,TGTGCCAGCAGTTACTCGGGGAGGGGGGATGAAAAACTGTTTTTT,CASSYSGRGDEKLFF
once,.,TRBV15,TRBJ1-3,TGTGCCACCAGCAGAGCACAGTGGGACACCATATATTTT,CATSRAQWDTIYF
.,.,TRBV27,TRBJ1-1,TGTGCCAGCAGTTTAGAAGGGGGTAAGAACACTGAAGCTTTCTTT,CASSLEGGKNTEAFF
.,TRBD2,TRBV2,TRBJ2-7,TGTGCCAGCAGTGCTCGGGGGGGGGAGCAGTACTTC,CASSARGGEQYF
.,TRBD1,TRBV19,TRBJ1-2,TGTGCCAGCCAGGACAGGTTCATAGCTAACTATGGCTACACCTTC,CASQDRFIANYGYTF
.,.,TRBV5-4,TRBJ1-2,TGTGCCAGCAGCTTAACACAGGAAAACTATGGCTACACCTTC,CASSLTQENYGYTF